The 21 T cell receptor beta chains listed next were all sequenced from one sample in a study of cytomegalovirus exposure and HLA in healthy donors. Assay used: immunoSEQ multiplex PCR; TCRdb lists only in-frame clones, some missing. The sample has 130,000 to 150,000 clones; roughly 86% are singletons. Sequencing was performed on PBMCs. These receptors all stem from a woman aged 25 to 45 in good health and CMV-seronegative.

The chain recombines TRBV19 with TRBJ2-1; 8 nucleotides line up with TRBD2. Per the germline V gene, CDR1 is LNHDA and CDR2 is SQIVND (reference sequence). The junction had 8 bases not matched to a gene; V was cut back by 7 bases and J by 0 bases. The CDR3 spans 16 residues. CDR3 region: CASTISGERSYNEQFF. CDR3 nucleotide sequence: TGTGCCAGTACTATTAGCGGGGAACGCTCCTACAATGAGCAGTTCTTC.

The rearrangement uses TRBV29-1 and TRBJ2-2; D gene uncertain. Per the germline V gene, CDR1 is SQVTM and CDR2 is ANQGSEA. There are 11 residues in the CDR3. CDR3 sequence: CSPPRPGELFF. The CDR3, as DNA: TGCAGTCCTCCGCGTCCCGGGGAGCTGTTTTTT.

This clone has a handful of counts. The chain couples TRBV19 to TRBJ1-4; TRBD1 matches at 7 bases. CDR1 and CDR2 from the germline V gene are LNHDA and SQIVND (reference sequence). The CDR3 runs 13 residues. The V and J ends lost 6 bases and 8 bases, in that order; junction bases with no gene match: 6. CDR3 nucleotides: TGTGCCAGTAGGCAAATGACAGGGGAAAAACTGTTTTTT. Translation gives CASRQMTGEKLFF. The full variable domain, in which reference TRBV19 and TRBJ1-4 provide the parts outside the CDR3, is DGGITQSPKYLFRKEGQNVTLSCEQNLNHDAMYWYRQDPGQGLRLIYYSQIVNDFQKGDIAEGYSVSREKKESFPLTVTSAQKNPTAFYLCASRQMTGEKLFFGSGTQLSVL.

This clone was counted a single time. The rearrangement uses TRBV2 and TRBJ1-1, with D hard to call. CDR3 length equals 13 residues. Germline CDR1 is SNHLY and CDR2 is FYNNEI. V dropped 8 bases and J dropped 0 bases, with 10 bases sitting between them. The CDR3 DNA follows: TGTGCCAGCGAGGGAGGGCTGAACACTGAAGCTTTCTTT. This gives the protein CASEGGLNTEAFF.

This rearrangement joins TRBV7-8 to TRBJ2-5; TRBD2 might be the D (6 bases). V was pared by 4 bases and J by 4 bases, with 16 bases between. Looked up from germline, CDR1 is SGHVS and CDR2 is FQNEAQ. The CDR3 is made up of 15 amino acids. CDR3 sequence (DNA): TGTGCCAGCAGCTCGGGACTTTTTCAAGGAGAGACCCAGTACTTC. This translates into CASSSGLFQGETQYF. The complete variable domain, with remaining parts taken from reference TRBV7-8 and TRBJ2-5, reads GAGVSQSPRYKVAKRGQDVALRCDPISGHVSLFWYQQALGQGPEFLTYFQNEAQLDKSGLPSDRFFAERPEGSVSTLKIQRTQQEDSAVYLCASSSGLFQGETQYFGPGTRLLVL.

This sequence joins TRBV6-1 and TRBJ1-5; weak D call: TRBD1 (6 bases). The CDR3 has 15 residues. Germline CDR1 is MNHNS and CDR2 is SASEGT. V was clipped by 5 bases and J by 6 bases, with 17 bases between them. This chain's CDR3 is CASSSRGAGGQPQHF. The CDR3 DNA follows: TGTGCCAGCAGTTCCCGGGGGGCGGGGGGTCAGCCCCAGCATTTT.

This chain links TRBV28 with TRBJ2-2; TRBD2 agrees at 14 bases. CDR3 size: 16 residues. CDR1 is MDHEN and CDR2 is SYDVKM in the germline V gene. The V segment lost 9 bases and the J segment 7 bases; nucleotides outside the gene matches: 10. CDR3 DNA: TGTGCCAGTAAGATGGGACTAGCGGGGGCTTTCGGGGAGCTGTTTTTT. Translated, it gives CASKMGLAGAFGELFF.

The genes are TRBV18 and TRBJ2-3; 8 positions agree with TRBD2. The V segment lost 2 bases and the J segment 6 bases; nucleotides outside the gene matches: 10. Germline values: CDR1 KGHSH, CDR2 LQKENI. The CDR3 consists of 16 residues. This chain's CDR3 is CASSPVTSVFVDTQYF. The CDR3 nucleotides read TGTGCCAGCTCACCAGTGACTAGCGTATTCGTGGATACGCAGTATTTT.

The rearrangement joins TRBV7-2 to TRBJ2-5; a weak D match, TRBD2 (6 bases). The germline V and J ends were trimmed by 0 bases and 5 bases, with 16 bases remaining between them. The CDR3 sequence is 16 residues long. CDR1 and CDR2 (germline): SGHTA, FQGNSA. CDR3 in DNA: TGTGCCAGCAGCTTAGCGAGTAGCGGCCACGTCGAGACCCAGTACTTC. Translating gives CASSLASSGHVETQYF.

This clone has only one observation. The V and J genes are TRBV27 and TRBJ1-1; no clear D. V was pared by 6 bases and J by 1 base, with 9 bases between. CDR1 is MNHEY and CDR2 is SMNVEV in the germline V gene (reference sequence). The CDR3 contains 13 residues. The CDR3 loop reads CASSPTENTEAFF. The DNA of the CDR3 is TGTGCCAGCAGCCCCACAGAGAACACTGAAGCTTTCTTT.

This sequence joins TRBV7-9 and TRBJ2-7, with a tentative D call TRBD1 (5 bases). The CDR3 spans 13 residues. The V and J ends lost 5 bases and 2 bases respectively, with 10 bases between them. Germline loops: CDR1 SEHNR, CDR2 FQNEAQ (reference sequence). The CDR3 sequence: CASSPKGPYEQYF. CDR3 in DNA: TGTGCCAGCAGCCCTAAGGGGCCCTACGAGCAGTACTTC. Together with reference TRBV7-9 and TRBJ2-7, the CDR3 gives the full variable domain: DTGVSQNPRHKITKRGQNVTFRCDPISEHNRLYWYRQTLGQGPEFLTYFQNEAQLEKSRLLSDRFSAERPKGSFSTLEIQRTEQGDSAMYLCASSPKGPYEQYFGPGTRLTVT.

The chain joins TRBV19 to TRBJ1-3; 8 positions match TRBD1. The CDR3 totals 15 residues. The germline gives CDR1 LNHDA, CDR2 SQIVND (reference sequence). The junction had 12 bases not matched to a gene; V was cut back by 4 bases and J by 10 bases. In DNA, the CDR3 is TGTGCCAGTAGTACCCACACCGGGACAGGAGTAACCATATATTTT. As protein: CASSTHTGTGVTIYF.

The V call is TRBV5-4, the J call TRBJ1-2; TRBD1 matches at 8 bases. The germline V gene has CDR1 SGHNT and CDR2 YYREEE (reference sequence). The CDR3 totals 14 residues. Trimming at V came to 4 bases and at J to 5 bases, leaving 7 bases not matched to a gene. The CDR3, as DNA: TGTGCCAGCAGCCGATACGGACAGGGTTATGGCTACACCTTC. Residues: CASSRYGQGYGYTF.

V gene TRBV5-4 combines with J gene TRBJ2-5; TRBD2 aligns across 15 bases. With 4 bases clipped from V and 7 bases from J, the junction kept 8 bases outside the gene matches. In germline, CDR1 is SGHNT, CDR2 YYREEE (reference sequence). The CDR3 runs 16 residues. The CDR3 loop reads CASSLGLAGGRRTQYF. CDR3 nucleotides: TGTGCCAGCAGCCTAGGACTAGCGGGGGGGAGGAGGACCCAGTACTTC.

This clone was found once. The rearrangement joins TRBV4-3 to TRBJ1-5; D uncertain. The CDR3 covers 13 residues. V was shortened by 0 bases and J by 7 bases, with 7 bases between the two germline ends. Per germline, CDR1 LGHNA and CDR2 YSLEER. The CDR3 sequence is CASSQDRRQPQHF. In DNA form, the CDR3 reads TGCGCCAGCAGCCAAGACCGGCGGCAGCCCCAGCATTTT.

V usage is TRBV20-1 and J usage is TRBJ2-5; D not resolved. CDR3 length equals 10 residues. Germline CDR1 and CDR2: DFQATT and SNEGSKA (reference sequence). V was pared by 6 bases and J by 7 bases, with 9 bases between. The CDR3 nucleotides are TGCAGTGCGGGCTTGGTGACCCAGTACTTC. Protein product: CSAGLVTQYF.

V is TRBV6-1 and J is TRBJ1-5; D ambiguous. The V end was cut by 2 bases, the J end by 4 bases, with 12 bases between. Germline V gene lookup returns CDR1 MNHNS and CDR2 SASEGT. The CDR3 consists of 15 residues. CDR3 coding DNA: TGTGCCAGCAGTGAATCAGATCGGGGAAATCAGCCCCAGCATTTT. Its protein product is CASSESDRGNQPQHF.

This rearrangement joins TRBV2 to TRBJ2-5, with 7 bases aligning to TRBD2. V was clipped by 7 bases and J by 2 bases; unmatched bases: 10. CDR3 length: 15 residues. Germline V gene lookup returns CDR1 SNHLY and CDR2 FYNNEI. CDR3 protein: CASKLRGGPQETQYF. The CDR3 nucleotides read TGTGCCAGCAAATTACGCGGGGGTCCACAAGAGACCCAGTACTTC.

This chain links TRBV27 with TRBJ1-2; D possibly corresponds to TRBD1 (5 bases). The ends were cut back, 5 bases at V and 4 bases at J, with 8 bases in the middle. This CDR3 is built from 12 residues. Per the germline V gene, CDR1 is MNHEY and CDR2 is SMNVEV (reference sequence). The CDR3 nucleotides are TGTGCCAGCAGTGACAGATCCTATGGCTACACCTTC. Translation gives CASSDRSYGYTF.

The chain uses TRBV4-1 and TRBJ1-3; TRBD1 might be the D (5 bases). Trimming left V 1 base short and J 2 bases short, with 9 bases between. CDR3 length: 15 amino acids. Per the germline V gene, CDR1 is MGHRA and CDR2 is YSYEKL. CDR3 region: CASSQGAGTGNTIYF. CDR3 sequence (DNA): TGCGCCAGCAGCCAAGGGGCAGGGACTGGAAACACCATATATTTT.

A remark on this clone: This sample includes further DNA sequences coding for the same CDR3. The chain links TRBV9 to TRBJ2-7; 9 bases are shared with TRBD1. V dropped 0 bases and J dropped 2; count of bases not matched to a gene: 0. This CDR3 has 14 residues. The germline V gene encodes CDR1 SGDLS and CDR2 YYNGEE. The CDR3 region has the DNA TGTGCCAGCAGCGTAGGACAGGGGGCCTACGAGCAGTACTTC. This translates into CASSVGQGAYEQYF. The full variable domain, rest sourced from reference TRBV9 and TRBJ2-7, is DSGVTQTPKHLITATGQRVTLRCSPRSGDLSVYWYQQSLDQGLQFLIQYYNGEERAKGNILERFSAQQFPDLHSELNLSSLELGDSALYFCASSVGQGAYEQYFGPGTRLTVT.